This T cell receptor beta chain was profiled in a study of blood T cell repertoires in COVID-19. Some clones are missing from TCRdb's copy, which holds only in-frame ones; the method was immunoSEQ multiplex PCR. The table records 59,000 or so clones, about nine tenths of them present only once. Input material: peripheral blood. This clonotype was sampled from a human donor in a cohort sampled during active COVID-19.

CDR3 bases: TGTGCCAGCAGCTTAGCGCAGGTCCATGCGAACACCGGGGAGCTGTTTTTT. Protein: CASSLAQVHANTGELFF. The V gene is TRBV7-2, the J gene TRBJ2-2; D gene ambiguous. V was shortened by 0 bases and J by 0 bases, with 11 bases between the two germline ends. The CDR3 sequence is 17 residues long. Germline CDR1 SGHTA, CDR2 FQGNSA.